Reported below is one T cell receptor (beta chain). The antigen remains unidentified. The V end was cut by 3 bases, the J end by 3 bases, with 14 bases between. There are 15 residues in the CDR3. The V gene's germline CDR1 is SGHDN and CDR2 FVKESK. This specimen belongs to a study of T cell repertoires in cytomegalovirus infection. Study-level background: Matching HLA type and CMV infection were both indicated by public TCR beta signatures.

TCRdb used MiXCR to reprocess the reads, holding one entry per CDR3 protein. This table holds fewer than 700,000 distinct CDR3 sequences, 24% found once. The study's findings and limits: Frequencies of public TCR beta families were cumulated, and this identified carriers of CMV plus the relevant HLA. Across the ex vivo response, the dominant clonotypes were HLA-C-restricted CMV-specific TCR beta clonotypes.

This receptor was identified in a human donor in good health (CMV status not recorded). Some clones in this sample may be carry-over from other donors' samples. V gene TRBV14 combines with J gene TRBJ1-1, with D uncertain. Specimen: CD8+ T cells from PBMCs. The CDR3 loop reads CASSHFKGLDTEAFF. CDR3 sequence (DNA): TGTGCCAGCAGCCATTTTAAGGGTCTTGACACTGAAGCTTTCTTT.